These 25 T cell receptor beta chains share one sample of origin, sequenced in a study of PD-L1 blockade in urothelial cancer (TCRdb year 2017). The library was made by the immunoSEQ multiplex PCR assay. In its TCRdb copy, this immuneACCESS table keeps in-frame sequences only and misses some clones. Where compared with another copy, unresolved V genes explain less than half of these, and the others have no known cause. In this sample the table shows fewer than 40,000 clones, 75% to 95% of which occur a single time. The biggest ten clones account for around 7.7% of the sample. Sequencing was performed on PBMCs, taken around atezolizumab (anti-PD-L1) treatment. Source of these receptors: a man aged 65 to 85 with urothelial cancer.

This chain uses TRBV2 with TRBJ2-7; 14 bases line up with TRBD2. The germline V gene has CDR1 SNHLY and CDR2 FYNNEI. This CDR3 region has 14 residues. The V and J ends lost 10 bases and 5 bases, in that order; junction bases with no gene match: 7. This CDR3 is CATEGLAGDHEQYF. As DNA, the CDR3 is TGTGCCACCGAGGGACTAGCGGGAGACCACGAGCAGTACTTC.

The V and J genes are TRBV6-5 and TRBJ1-3; D remains ambiguous. This CDR3 is built from 14 residues. V was shortened by 4 bases and J by 0 bases, with 7 bases between the two germline ends. Germline assignment: CDR1 MNHEY and CDR2 SVGAGI. The CDR3 nucleotides read TGTGCCAGCAGTTCCCCTAGCTCTGGAAACACCATATATTTT. It is translated as CASSSPSSGNTIYF.

The rearrangement uses TRBV5-4 and TRBJ2-1; TRBD2 matches 7 bases. CDR1 is SGHNT and CDR2 is YYREEE in the germline V gene (reference sequence). With 3 bases clipped from V and 7 bases from J, the junction kept 13 bases outside the gene matches. This CDR3 region has 16 residues. In DNA, the CDR3 is TGTGCCAGCAGCTGGGGGGGAGCGGCCGGGAGGAATGAGCAGTTCTTC. Translating gives CASSWGGAAGRNEQFF.

The chain uses TRBV6-7 and TRBJ2-2, with a tentative D call TRBD2 (7 bases). TRBV6-7 has ORF status, its function being uncertain. Between the trimmed V and J ends, which lost 6 bases and 3 bases, there was a span of 17 bases. The CDR3 totals 16 residues. CDR3 in amino acids: CASRDRKGGYTGELFF. In DNA form, the CDR3 reads TGTGCCAGCAGGGATAGAAAGGGGGGGTACACCGGGGAGCTGTTTTTT.

The V call is TRBV2, the J call TRBJ2-7; D remains ambiguous. The CDR3 extends over 13 amino acids. Looked up from germline, CDR1 is SNHLY and CDR2 is FYNNEI. V was shortened by 4 bases and J by 6 bases, with 13 bases between the two germline ends. The CDR3 DNA is TGTGCCAGCAGTGTCCAGGTCTCCGGCGAGCAGTACTTC. Its protein is CASSVQVSGEQYF.

The chain combines TRBV18 with TRBJ1-5, with 10 bases that match TRBD1. Germline assignment: CDR1 KGHSH and CDR2 LQKENI. The length of the CDR3 is 16 residues. The junction had 6 bases not matched to a gene; V was cut back by 3 bases and J by 4 bases. CDR3 in amino acids: CASSPTGTGVNQPQHF. The CDR3 region has the DNA TGTGCCAGCTCACCCACCGGGACAGGGGTGAATCAGCCCCAGCATTTT.

V is TRBV27 and J is TRBJ2-1; D is unclear. The CDR3 has 13 amino acids. From germline, CDR1 is MNHEY and CDR2 SMNVEV (reference sequence). Trimming took 8 bases from V and 4 from J, leaving 12 bases between them. The CDR3 DNA is TGTGCCAGCGGCCCTCTAGAATACAATGAGCAGTTCTTC. Protein product: CASGPLEYNEQFF.

V and J are TRBV5-1 and TRBJ2-1; 8 bases fit TRBD2. V lost 6 bases, J lost 4 bases, and 6 bases stayed unmatched. The CDR3 is 14 residues long. Germline loops: CDR1 SGHRS, CDR2 YFSETQ. For the CDR3, the DNA is TGCGCCAGCACTCGGGCTAGCGGGTACAATGAGCAGTTCTTC. It codes for CASTRASGYNEQFF.

This sequence joins TRBV28 and TRBJ1-2, with D possibly TRBD1 on 5 matching bases. The germline V gene encodes CDR1 MDHEN and CDR2 SYDVKM. The CDR3 covers 15 residues. The ends were cut back, 7 bases at V and 4 bases at J, with 19 bases in the middle. The DNA for the CDR3 is TGTGCCAGCACCTCGTTCCGCGGGACGTTCTATGGCTACACCTTC. This translates into CASTSFRGTFYGYTF.

The chain is built from TRBV7-2 and TRBJ2-7; the match to TRBD2 covers 10 bases. The CDR3 consists of 15 residues. Germline CDR1 and CDR2: SGHTA and FQGNSA. Unmatched junction bases numbered 10, after V lost 4 bases and J lost 7 bases. Written as DNA, the CDR3 is TGTGCCAGCAGCTCTAGCGGGGGACCCAGTGAGGAGCAGTACTTC. Translating it yields CASSSSGGPSEEQYF.

V is TRBV14 and J is TRBJ2-7, with a tentative D call TRBD2 (6 bases). The germline V gene has CDR1 SGHDN and CDR2 FVKESK. With 0 bases removed from V and 5 bases from J, the gap between germline ends came to 20 bases. The CDR3 length is 17 residues. For the CDR3, the DNA is TGTGCCAGCAGCCAAGAAACCGGGACTTACGGTAGAAACGAGCAGTACTTC. It yields the protein CASSQETGTYGRNEQYF. The full variable domain, rest sourced from reference TRBV14 and TRBJ2-7, is EAGVTQFPSHSVIEKGQTVTLRCDPISGHDNLYWYRRVMGKEIKFLLHFVKESKQDESGMPNNRFLAERTGGTYSTLKVQPAELEDSGVYFCASSQETGTYGRNEQYFGPGTRLTVT.

The chain recombines TRBV30 with TRBJ1-5; D gene unclear. The CDR3 is made up of 13 amino acids. The V gene's germline CDR1 is GTSNPN and CDR2 SVGIG (reference sequence). Deletions cut 3 bases from V and 7 bases from J, with 13 bases between. This CDR3 reads CAWSGGPVQPQHF. For the CDR3, the DNA is TGTGCCTGGAGCGGCGGGCCCGTCCAGCCCCAGCATTTT.

The chain couples TRBV19 to TRBJ1-1, with D perhaps TRBD1 (6 bases). The germline V and J ends were trimmed by 6 bases and 7 bases, with 9 bases remaining between them. Germline CDR1 reads LNHDA; CDR2 reads SQIVND (reference sequence). The CDR3 has 11 amino acids. CDR3 nucleotide sequence: TGTGCCAGTAGGGGGGCTGTTGAAGCTTTCTTT. It is translated as CASRGAVEAFF.

The CDR3 is CASSQEVRSVTQYF. The CDR3 bases are TGTGCCAGCAGCCAAGAGGTACGCTCGGTGACCCAGTACTTC. The V gene is TRBV4-2, the J gene TRBJ2-5; no definite D call. CDR1 is LGHNA, CDR2 YNFKEQ, per germline. This CDR3 contains 14 residues. The V end was cut by 0 bases, the J end by 7 bases, with 12 bases between.

The CDR3 nucleotides are TGTGCCAGCAGCAAATTTTACGGCCGGGACAGGGGGAGAGATACGCAGTATTTT. Translation gives CASSKFYGRDRGRDTQYF. The chain joins TRBV28 to TRBJ2-3; TRBD1 matches at 11 bases. Germline CDR1 reads MDHEN; CDR2 reads SYDVKM. This CDR3 comprises 18 residues. V lost 6 bases to trimming and J lost 5 bases; unmatched junction nucleotides: 16.

V is TRBV5-1 and J is TRBJ2-1; D remains ambiguous. Trimming cost V 0 bases and J 6 bases, with 10 bases left between them. The CDR3 runs 14 residues. Per germline, CDR1 SGHRS and CDR2 YFSETQ. The CDR3 here is CASSLATAGNEQFF. In DNA form, the CDR3 reads TGCGCCAGCAGCTTGGCCACAGCTGGCAATGAGCAGTTCTTC.

The chain is built from TRBV2 and TRBJ2-7; 8 bases match TRBD2. Germline V gene lookup returns CDR1 SNHLY and CDR2 FYNNEI. After removal of 4 bases from V and 4 bases from J, the junction contained 9 bases not matched to a gene. The CDR3 sequence is 15 residues long. This chain's CDR3 is CASSASGGRSYEQYF. CDR3 DNA: TGTGCCAGCAGTGCCTCGGGCGGGAGGTCGTACGAGCAGTACTTC. The entire variable domain, with the rest obtained from reference TRBV2 and TRBJ2-7, is as follows: EPEVTQTPSHQVTQMGQEVILRCVPISNHLYFYWYRQILGQKVEFLVSFYNNEISEKSEIFDDQFSVERPDGSNFTLKIRSTKLEDSAMYFCASSASGGRSYEQYFGPGTRLTVT.

The gene calls are TRBV7-7 and TRBJ2-5, with D tentatively TRBD1 (5 bases). Germline lookup yields CDR1 SSHAT and CDR2 FNYEAQ (reference sequence). The CDR3 length is 15 residues. Trimming took off 5 bases at V and 1 base at J, with 14 bases between the two ends. The CDR3 nucleotides are TGTGCCAGCAGCCGATCGACAGAGTTCCAAGAGACCCAGTACTTC. Amino acids: CASSRSTEFQETQYF.

The chain employs TRBV7-9 and TRBJ2-7; weak D call: TRBD1 (5 bases). V lost 3 bases to trimming and J lost 3 bases, with 9 bases between them. The CDR3 extends over 13 amino acids. Germline V CDR1 and CDR2: SEHNR, FQNEAQ (reference sequence). The CDR3 bases are TGTGCCAGCAGCTTGGACAAACTCTACGAGCAGTACTTC. It codes for CASSLDKLYEQYF.

The chain uses TRBV5-1 and TRBJ2-7; perhaps TRBD1 as D (6 bases). The length of the CDR3 is 14 residues. The ends were cut back, 0 bases at V and 5 bases at J, with 12 bases in the middle. From germline, CDR1 is SGHRS and CDR2 YFSETQ. In DNA form, the CDR3 reads TGCGCCAGCAGCTTGGTAGACCAGGGGAACGAGCAGTACTTC. It translates to CASSLVDQGNEQYF.

V and J are TRBV5-1 and TRBJ1-5; D gene ambiguous. The CDR3 runs to 14 residues. CDR1 is SGHRS and CDR2 is YFSETQ in the germline V gene. Trimming left V 0 bases short and J 4 bases short, with 8 bases between. In DNA, the CDR3 is TGCGCCAGCAGCTTGGCGGGAGGGAATCAGCCCCAGCATTTT. As protein: CASSLAGGNQPQHF.

This sequence joins TRBV25-1 and TRBJ2-3; tentative D call: TRBD1 (5 bases). The CDR3 covers 16 residues. Trimming cost V 5 bases and J 3 bases, with 18 bases left between them. CDR1 and CDR2 (germline): MGHDK, SYGVNS. The CDR3 protein is CASSSHLQTATDTQYF. CDR3 nucleotide sequence: TGTGCCAGCAGTTCCCACCTACAGACAGCGACAGATACGCAGTATTTT.

The V gene is TRBV5-1, the J gene TRBJ1-1; tentative D call: TRBD1 (6 bases). This CDR3 has 15 amino acids. In germline, CDR1 is SGHRS, CDR2 YFSETQ. V lost 4 bases, J lost 0 bases, and 13 bases lay in between. DNA for the CDR3: TGCGCCAGCAGCCGGGACATCCAAGTGAACACTGAAGCTTTCTTT. It encodes CASSRDIQVNTEAFF.

The gene calls are TRBV19 and TRBJ1-2; 10 positions agree with TRBD1. Per germline, CDR1 LNHDA and CDR2 SQIVND (reference sequence). The ends lost 7 bases at V and 7 bases at J; junction bases unmatched: 12. This CDR3 has 15 amino acids. CDR3 sequence (DNA): TGTGCCAGTAACTCAGACAGGGGGCGAGGGAGTGGCTACACCTTC. Its translation: CASNSDRGRGSGYTF.

The chain recombines TRBV9 with TRBJ2-7; a weak D match, TRBD2 (5 bases). V lost 2 bases, J lost 5 bases, and 11 bases lay in between. The germline V gene encodes CDR1 SGDLS and CDR2 YYNGEE. The CDR3 extends over 13 amino acids. Here the CDR3 DNA reads TGTGCCAGCAGCGTGCAGCCCGGGGACGAGCAGTACTTC. This sequence encodes CASSVQPGDEQYF. Using reference TRBV9 and TRBJ2-7 for the parts outside the CDR3, the full variable domain is DSGVTQTPKHLITATGQRVTLRCSPRSGDLSVYWYQQSLDQGLQFLIQYYNGEERAKGNILERFSAQQFPDLHSELNLSSLELGDSALYFCASSVQPGDEQYFGPGTRLTVT.